The sequence of this TCR beta chain was determined in a study of regulatory T cells in long-lasting Graves disease. Time point indicated: newly diagnosed GD, antithyroid drugs for less than 3 months. Researchers made the TCR library from RNA that was extracted from PBMCs. This clonotype came up many times. The CDR3 sequence is 15 residues long. In germline, CDR1 is SEHNR, CDR2 FQNEAQ (reference sequence). Trimming removed 3 bases from V and 7 bases from J, with 18 bases in between. Investigators prepared the TCR beta libraries by applying iRepertoire HTBI primers and Arm-PCR of CDR3 regions. Via MiXCR, TCRdb re-called the multiplex PCR reads, giving one row per CDR3 protein. Here the sample spans 520,000 or so distinct CDR3 sequences, 12% being singletons. Another study also made use of these data, one on T cells in Graves' hyperthyroidism and ophthalmopathy.

This clonotype was sampled from a woman aged 25 to 45 with Graves disease. The material was peripheral blood mononuclear cells (PBMCs), obtained at new diagnosis, from a patient treated with antithyroid drugs. The V and J genes are TRBV7-9 and TRBJ1-2, with D maybe TRBD1 (6 bases). Written as DNA, the CDR3 is TGTGCCAGCAGCTTCCTCTCCGGACAGTGGGGTGGCTACACCTTC. It encodes CASSFLSGQWGGYTF.